This T cell receptor beta chain was captured by sequencing in a study of T cell responses to AZD1222 COVID-19 vaccine. Findings and caveats of the study: Two doses of AZD1222 preceded a rise in Spike-specific TCR breadth and depth.

In regard to this clone: The antigen is not known.

This table comes from immunoSEQ multiplex PCR, and its TCRdb copy is limited to in-frame clones, with some not included. This sample carries about 94,000 clones, approximately 87% of them seen once, and the ten largest clones take roughly an eighth. Trimming took off 2 bases at V and 0 bases at J, with 8 bases between the two ends. Germline-derived CDR1 and CDR2 are KGHSH and LQKENI. This CDR3 region has 15 residues. The input for sequencing was peripheral blood, taken 28 days after the second AZD1222 dose. The sequence derives from an adult who received the AZD1222 COVID-19 vaccine. This chain uses TRBV18 with TRBJ2-4; no reliable D call. The CDR3 DNA reads as TGTGCCAGCTCACCAGGACCGAGAGCCAAAAACATTCAGTACTTC. Translating gives CASSPGPRAKNIQYF.